This passage covers 17 T cell receptor beta chains from one sample sequenced in a study of early T cells in non-severe SARS-CoV-2 infection (dated by TCRdb to about 2021). Receptor amplification or capture employed 5' RACE. Data came from a NextSeq 500. Through fastp at Q25 and MiXCR, TCRdb rebuilt clones from the public reads, retaining in-frame beta chains. Rows with one shared CDR3 protein collapse into an entry with the most common genes and DNA. A total of 99,000 or so distinct CDR3 sequences appear in this sample, roughly 17% of them only once. The ten largest account for roughly 1.3% of the sample. Sequenced material: whole blood. The source is an adult who was a healthcare worker with PCR-confirmed SARS-CoV-2 infection or an uninfected control (not recorded which).

This clonotype was seen more than once but under ten times. This chain connects TRBV19 to TRBJ2-7, with TRBD2 as a possible D gene (7 bases). The germline V and J ends were trimmed by 9 bases and 2 bases, with 17 bases remaining between them. This CDR3 region has 14 residues. Germline-derived CDR1 and CDR2 are LNHDA and SQIVND (reference sequence). The CDR3, as DNA: TGTGCCAGCGCAGCTACAGGGAGGGCCTACGAGCAGTACTTC. Translating gives CASAATGRAYEQYF. Variable domain in full (rest from reference TRBV19 and TRBJ2-7): DGGITQSPKYLFRKEGQNVTLSCEQNLNHDAMYWYRQDPGQGLRLIYYSQIVNDFQKGDIAEGYSVSREKKESFPLTVTSAQKNPTAFYLCASAATGRAYEQYFGPGTRLTVT.

This clonotype was detected many times. The chain carries TRBV5-1 and TRBJ2-1; 8 bases fit TRBD2. Looked up from germline, CDR1 is SGHRS and CDR2 is YFSETQ. The CDR3 length is 16 residues. V trimming: 4 bases; J trimming: 2 bases; junction bases outside the gene matches: 8. The CDR3, as DNA: TGCGCCAGCAGCACAGGACTAGCCGTGACCTACAATGAGCAGTTCTTC. Protein product: CASSTGLAVTYNEQFF.

J is TRBJ2-5 and V is TRBV5-4; 8 nucleotides match TRBD2. Germline V gene data show CDR1 as SGHNT and CDR2 as YYREEE (reference sequence). The CDR3 spans 15 residues. J was trimmed by 3 bases and V by 0 bases; bases with no gene match: 4. The CDR3 sequence is CASSLASGGKETQYF. For the CDR3, the DNA is TGTGCCAGCAGCTTGGCCAGCGGGGGAAAAGAGACCCAGTACTTC. The full variable domain, its missing parts supplied by reference TRBV5-4 and TRBJ2-5, is ETGVTQSPTHLIKTRGQQVTLRCSSQSGHNTVSWYQQALGQGPQFIFQYYREEENGRGNFPPRFSGLQFPNYSSELNVNALELDDSALYLCASSLASGGKETQYFGPGTRLLVL.

This clonotype was counted between two and nine times. The rearrangement uses TRBV20-1 and TRBJ2-7, with 7 bases identical to TRBD2. V gave up 0 bases and J gave up 0 bases; unmatched junction bases: 5. The CDR3 sequence is 15 residues long. Germline V gene sequence: CDR1 DFQATT, CDR2 SNEGSKA (reference sequence). This CDR3 reads CSARDASGNSYEQYF. In DNA, the CDR3 is TGCAGTGCTAGAGATGCGAGCGGGAACTCCTACGAGCAGTACTTC.

V gene TRBV11-2 combines with J gene TRBJ2-7; D may be TRBD2 (5 bases). The V gene lost 4 bases and the J gene lost 2 bases, with 12 bases spanning the gap. Germline V gene sequence: CDR1 SGHAT, CDR2 FQNNGV. The CDR3 is made up of 14 amino acids. The CDR3 region is CASSSIRRAYEQYF. CDR3 in DNA: TGTGCCAGCAGCTCGATAAGGCGGGCCTACGAGCAGTACTTC. Drawing the rest from reference TRBV11-2 and TRBJ2-7, the complete variable domain is EAGVAQSPRYKIIEKRQSVAFWCNPISGHATLYWYQQILGQGPKLLIQFQNNGVVDDSQLPKDRFSAERLKGVDSTLKIQPAKLEDSAVYLCASSSIRRAYEQYFGPGTRLTVT.

In this sample, this clonotype turned up a few times. A much larger clone lies one base from this, so it may be a read error. Written as DNA, the CDR3 is TGTGCCAGTACCCCGACAGGGGGCATCTACGAGCAGTACTTC. It codes for CASTPTGGIYEQYF. The genes are TRBV19 and TRBJ2-7, with 10 bases matching TRBD1. CDR1 is LNHDA and CDR2 is SQIVND in the germline V gene (reference sequence). The CDR3 sequence is 14 residues long. The J segment lost 3 bases and the V segment lost 7 bases, leaving 6 bases of the junction unmatched. The full variable domain, rest sourced from reference TRBV19 and TRBJ2-7, is DGGITQSPKYLFRKEGQNVTLSCEQNLNHDAMYWYRQDPGQGLRLIYYSQIVNDFQKGDIAEGYSVSREKKESFPLTVTSAQKNPTAFYLCASTPTGGIYEQYFGPGTRLTVT.

The chain uses TRBV29-1 and TRBJ2-5; D possibly corresponds to TRBD1 (6 bases). CDR1 and CDR2 (germline): SQVTM, ANQGSEA. The CDR3 runs to 13 residues. Trimming stripped 3 bases from V and 5 bases from J, with 13 bases between. CDR3 coding DNA: TGCAGCGTTGAGAGACAGGCCGTGGAGACCCAGTACTTC. It codes for CSVERQAVETQYF.

This clonotype was recorded a few times. V is TRBV11-2 and J is TRBJ2-5; D gene uncertain. V lost 1 base, J lost 0 bases, and 9 bases lay in between. CDR3 length equals 15 residues. Germline lookup yields CDR1 SGHAT and CDR2 FQNNGV. This CDR3 reads CASSLGYQNQETQYF. In DNA, the CDR3 is TGTGCCAGCAGCTTAGGTTATCAAAACCAAGAGACCCAGTACTTC.

The genes are TRBV13 and TRBJ1-1; D gene unclear. The CDR3 loop spans 13 amino acids. The germline gives CDR1 PRHDT, CDR2 FYEKMQ (reference sequence). Trimming removed 7 bases at V and 1 base at J, with 10 bases between. The CDR3 region has the DNA TGTGCCAGCAACCAAGAACCGAACACTGAAGCTTTCTTT. It is translated as CASNQEPNTEAFF.

Written as DNA, the CDR3 is TGTGCCAGCAGCTTAGAGCCGGGACAGTCCTACGAGCAGTACTTC. It codes for CASSLEPGQSYEQYF. This chain connects TRBV11-2 to TRBJ2-7, with TRBD1 identical over 7 bases. Germline assignment: CDR1 SGHAT and CDR2 FQNNGV. This CDR3 region has 15 residues. J gave up 1 base and V 0 bases, and 3 bases lay outside the gene matches. Filled out from reference TRBV11-2 and TRBJ2-7, the complete variable domain reads EAGVAQSPRYKIIEKRQSVAFWCNPISGHATLYWYQQILGQGPKLLIQFQNNGVVDDSQLPKDRFSAERLKGVDSTLKIQPAKLEDSAVYLCASSLEPGQSYEQYFGPGTRLTVT.

This rearrangement joins TRBV14 to TRBJ2-3; either TRBD1 or TRBD2 may fit D (5 bases each). V lost 2 bases and J lost 5, with 17 bases in between. This CDR3 is 16 amino acids long. Germline V CDR1 and CDR2: SGHDN, FVKESK. Here the CDR3 reads CASSQSWDEKRDTQYF. The CDR3 nucleotides are TGTGCCAGCAGCCAAAGTTGGGACGAAAAGAGAGATACGCAGTATTTT.

There are many counts of this clonotype. The chain links TRBV10-3 to TRBJ1-1, with D hard to call. CDR3 length: 11 amino acids. V lost 8 bases and J 4 bases, leaving 8 bases between the germline ends. Germline CDR1 and CDR2: ENHRY and SYGVKD. Written as DNA, the CDR3 is TGTGCCATCGATAGTGGCACTGAAGCTTTCTTT. It yields the protein CAIDSGTEAFF.

This clonotype was observed a handful of times. The chain uses TRBV6-1 and TRBJ2-7; D is unclear. The CDR3 length is 15 residues. In germline, CDR1 is MNHNS, CDR2 SASEGT. Trimming left V 1 base short and J 0 bases short, with 10 bases between. The CDR3 DNA reads as TGTGCCAGCAGTGAAGTTCTGGGTAGCTCCTACGAGCAGTACTTC. Translated, it gives CASSEVLGSSYEQYF.

The CDR3 loop is CASSLTGAASPLHF. CDR3 in DNA: TGTGCCAGCAGTTTGACAGGGGCTGCTTCACCCCTCCACTTT. This chain links TRBV28 with TRBJ1-6, with TRBD1 identical over 8 bases. Germline V gives CDR1 MDHEN, CDR2 SYDVKM. The trim removed 3 bases at V and 9 bases at J, leaving 4 bases unmatched. The CDR3 runs 14 residues.

The chain is built from TRBV20-1 and TRBJ2-7, with D tentatively TRBD1 (6 bases). CDR3 length: 15 residues. Trimming cost V 5 bases and J 2 bases, with 19 bases left between them. Germline V gene data show CDR1 as DFQATT and CDR2 as SNEGSKA (reference sequence). The CDR3 is CSAESYQGPTYEQYF. The CDR3 DNA reads as TGCAGTGCTGAAAGCTATCAGGGGCCTACCTACGAGCAGTACTTC.

V and J are TRBV10-3 and TRBJ1-2; D uncertain. Trimming shortened V by 10 bases and J by 4 bases, and 13 bases separated the two germline ends. This CDR3 is 12 amino acids long. Germline V gene sequence: CDR1 ENHRY, CDR2 SYGVKD. CDR3 sequence: CATRREGYGYTF. In DNA form, the CDR3 reads TGTGCCACCCGTCGGGAGGGCTATGGCTACACCTTC.

Only a few counts were recorded for this clonotype. This sequence joins TRBV6-1 and TRBJ1-5; D is ambiguous. V was trimmed by 5 bases and J by 10 bases, leaving 15 bases between them. The CDR3 sequence is 13 residues long. In germline, CDR1 is MNHNS, CDR2 SASEGT. CDR3 protein: CASSQPISEPQHF. Written as DNA, the CDR3 is TGTGCCAGCAGTCAGCCGATCTCTGAACCCCAGCATTTT.